The TCR beta chain described here comes from a study of T cell changes during pregnancy in multiple sclerosis. Trimming at V came to 5 bases and at J to 2 bases, leaving 11 bases not matched to a gene. The germline gives CDR1 SNHLY, CDR2 FYNNEI. The CDR3 length is 16 residues. Libraries were prepared by immunoSEQ multiplex PCR; TCRdb keeps only in-frame clonotypes and omits some of them. This sample has roughly 40,000 clones, with approximately 90% found just once. This chain joins TRBV2 and TRBJ1-2; 7 nucleotides match TRBD1. The clonotype originates from a female donor with multiple sclerosis, enrolled in a pregnancy study. Here the sequenced sample was CD4+ T cells from peripheral blood mononuclear cells, taken in the second trimester of pregnancy. CDR3 nucleotide sequence: TGTGCCAGCAGTTCCGTTCGGGACAGTGGGAACTATGGCTACACCTTC. Amino acids: CASSSVRDSGNYGYTF.